Shown below are 27 T cell receptor beta chains from a single sample sequenced in a study of cytomegalovirus exposure and HLA in healthy donors. 13 Jbeta primers and 60 Vbeta primers were used for the PCR. Assay used: immunoSEQ multiplex PCR; TCRdb lists only in-frame clones, some missing. The table records 150,000 to 180,000 clones, roughly 75% of them present only once. The source material was PBMCs. All receptors come from a man between 18 and 29 years old in good health and CMV-seronegative.

This chain connects TRBV4-3 to TRBJ2-7; weak D call: TRBD2 (7 bases). V lost 0 bases and J 4 bases, leaving 13 bases between the germline ends. The length of the CDR3 is 15 residues. Germline V lookup: CDR1 LGHNA, CDR2 YSLEER. The chain's CDR3 is CASSQEAGHRYEQYF. Written as DNA, the CDR3 is TGCGCCAGCAGCCAAGAAGCGGGACACCGGTACGAGCAGTACTTC.

The chain carries TRBV5-4 and TRBJ2-7; 7 positions match TRBD1. Germline V lookup: CDR1 SGHNT, CDR2 YYREEE (reference sequence). The CDR3 contains 15 residues. V was pared by 2 bases and J by 0 bases, with 5 bases of the junction left unmatched. The CDR3 bases are TGTGCCAGCAGCTTAGGGGGCCTGAGCTCCTACGAGCAGTACTTC. Translating gives CASSLGGLSSYEQYF.

The rearrangement uses TRBV14 and TRBJ1-1; D possibly corresponds to TRBD1 (5 bases). V was clipped by 3 bases and J by 0 bases, with 11 bases between them. Looked up from germline, CDR1 is SGHDN and CDR2 is FVKESK. The CDR3 sequence is 15 residues long. CDR3 in DNA: TGTGCCAGCAGCCATTTACAGGAATTGAACACTGAAGCTTTCTTT. Its translation is CASSHLQELNTEAFF.

This clone was detected only once. The chain joins TRBV28 to TRBJ2-1, with D maybe TRBD1 (5 bases). CDR1 and CDR2 (germline): MDHEN, SYDVKM. Trimming shortened V by 4 bases and J by 9 bases, and 10 bases separated the two germline ends. The CDR3 is made up of 12 amino acids. In DNA, the CDR3 is TGTGCCAGCAGTTCGACAGTCCGTGAGCAGTTCTTC. Its protein product is CASSSTVREQFF.

This clone was counted between two and nine times. The rearrangement links TRBV5-6 to TRBJ2-1; 7 bases match TRBD1. Germline lookup yields CDR1 SGHDT and CDR2 YYEEEE. This CDR3 contains 15 residues. Trimming cost V 0 bases and J 8 bases; bases outside gene matches: 8. The CDR3 loop reads CASSLGQGVYDEQFF. In nucleotides, the CDR3 is TGTGCCAGCAGCTTGGGCCAGGGGGTTTATGATGAGCAGTTCTTC.

The rearrangement uses TRBV10-3 and TRBJ1-5, with D perhaps TRBD1 (5 bases). CDR1 is ENHRY and CDR2 is SYGVKD in the germline V gene. The germline V and J ends were trimmed by 8 bases and 3 bases, with 14 bases remaining between them. This CDR3 contains 14 residues. The CDR3 region is CAISRQHLNQPQHF. As DNA, the CDR3 is TGTGCCATCTCTAGACAGCACCTCAATCAGCCCCAGCATTTT.

This clone was counted once. This chain joins TRBV29-1 and TRBJ2-1; D is ambiguous. Germline assignment: CDR1 SQVTM and CDR2 ANQGSEA. With 4 bases removed from V and 0 bases from J, the gap between germline ends came to 7 bases. This CDR3 has 13 amino acids. Written as DNA, the CDR3 is TGCAGCGTTGCCGGTATCTCCTACAATGAGCAGTTCTTC. The encoded protein is CSVAGISYNEQFF.

The rearrangement joins TRBV5-1 to TRBJ2-5; 14 bases map to TRBD2. The V gene's germline CDR1 is SGHRS and CDR2 YFSETQ. J gave up 2 bases and V 7 bases, and 13 bases lay outside the gene matches. The CDR3 loop spans 18 amino acids. Here the CDR3 reads CASAGGGTSGRLQETQYF. Here the CDR3 DNA reads TGCGCCAGCGCAGGGGGGGGGACTAGCGGGAGACTTCAAGAGACCCAGTACTTC.

The V call is TRBV28, the J call TRBJ2-5; 8 bases align to TRBD1. This CDR3 is built from 13 residues. In germline, CDR1 is MDHEN, CDR2 SYDVKM. V dropped 6 bases and J dropped 2; count of bases not matched to a gene: 2. The CDR3 nucleotides are TGTGCCAGCAGAAGACAGGGGCAAGAGACCCAGTACTTC. The encoded protein is CASRRQGQETQYF.

CDR3 amino acids: CASSFEDRRQYNSPLHF. Written as DNA, the CDR3 is TGTGCCAGCAGCTTCGAGGACAGGCGCCAGTATAATTCACCCCTCCACTTT. This chain joins TRBV13 and TRBJ1-6, with 7 positions matching TRBD1. CDR1 is PRHDT and CDR2 is FYEKMQ in the germline V gene (reference sequence). The CDR3 extends over 17 amino acids. V lost 3 bases to trimming and J lost 4 bases; unmatched junction nucleotides: 9.

The chain is built from TRBV4-3 and TRBJ2-7, with D possibly TRBD2 on 5 matching bases. The V end lost 1 base, the J end lost 5 bases, and 15 bases lay between the germline ends. The CDR3 is 15 amino acids. Germline V CDR1 and CDR2: LGHNA, YSLEER. In DNA form, the CDR3 reads TGCGCCAGCAGCCAAGGAGTCGGAAGGGAGAACGAGCAGTACTTC. Its translation is CASSQGVGRENEQYF.

The chain employs TRBV5-1 and TRBJ2-7; 9 positions agree with TRBD1. The CDR3 extends over 14 amino acids. Germline-derived CDR1 and CDR2 are SGHRS and YFSETQ. The junction had 5 bases not matched to a gene; V was cut back by 3 bases and J by 4 bases. The CDR3 loop reads CASSSTGGQYEQYF. The DNA for the CDR3 is TGCGCCAGCAGCTCGACAGGGGGGCAATACGAGCAGTACTTC.

The chain joins TRBV6-1 to TRBJ2-5, with D perhaps matching TRBD1 (6 bases). The J call may be faulty, since TRBJ2-7 better matches the DNA end. Germline CDR1 MNHNS, CDR2 SASEGT. This CDR3 has 15 residues. The CDR3 sequence is CASRGGGAGSYEQYF. DNA for the CDR3: TGTGCCAGCAGAGGGGGTGGGGCAGGATCCTACGAGCAGTACTTC.

V and J are TRBV10-3 and TRBJ2-7, with TRBD1 as a possible D gene (6 bases). The CDR3 length is 16 residues. V was shortened by 0 bases and J by 7 bases, with 19 bases between the two germline ends. Germline V CDR1 and CDR2: ENHRY, SYGVKD. The CDR3 region is CAISESGAEWGSEQYF. The CDR3, as DNA: TGTGCCATCAGTGAGTCGGGGGCGGAATGGGGAAGTGAGCAGTACTTC.

This clone came up once. The chain joins TRBV9 to TRBJ2-1; maybe TRBD2 (6 bases). The germline CDR1 and CDR2 sequences are SGDLS and YYNGEE. The CDR3 contains 15 residues. The ends were cut back, 4 bases at V and 0 bases at J, with 11 bases in the middle. The DNA for the CDR3 is TGTGCCAGCAGCTTTAGCGGTCGCTCCTACAATGAGCAGTTCTTC. It encodes CASSFSGRSYNEQFF.

The rearrangement links TRBV5-1 to TRBJ2-3, with D tentatively TRBD2 (5 bases). The germline V gene has CDR1 SGHRS and CDR2 YFSETQ. V was trimmed by 0 bases and J by 5 bases, leaving 13 bases between them. CDR3 size: 15 residues. CDR3 region: CASSLGRAGEDTQYF. The CDR3 DNA follows: TGCGCCAGCAGCTTGGGGCGGGCCGGGGAAGATACGCAGTATTTT.

This chain connects TRBV5-1 to TRBJ2-7; TRBD1 is a possible D gene (6 bases). Trimming removed 4 bases at V and 3 bases at J, with 14 bases between. This CDR3 spans 14 amino acids. Per the germline V gene, CDR1 is SGHRS and CDR2 is YFSETQ. The CDR3 region has the DNA TGCGCCAGCAGCCCCCAGGAAGGGGGCTACGAGCAGTACTTC. This codes for CASSPQEGGYEQYF.

This clone has just a few counts. This sequence joins TRBV6-1 and TRBJ2-3; 7 nucleotides match TRBD2. CDR3 size: 16 residues. Looked up from germline, CDR1 is MNHNS and CDR2 is SASEGT. Trimming removed 0 bases from V and 0 bases from J; junction bases left unmatched: 3. In DNA, the CDR3 is TGTGCCAGCAGTGAAGCTGGCGGGGGAAGCACAGATACGCAGTATTTT. Its protein is CASSEAGGGSTDTQYF.

The chain carries TRBV7-9 and TRBJ2-5; no clear D. TRBJ2-7 explains the end of the DNA better; the J call may be wrong. CDR1 and CDR2 from the germline V gene are SEHNR and FQNEAQ (reference sequence). The CDR3 runs to 14 residues. The CDR3: CASSRPYLSYEQYF. The DNA of the CDR3 is TGTGCCAGCAGCCGCCCCTATTTGTCCTACGAGCAGTACTTC.

The V call is TRBV5-1, the J call TRBJ1-2; TRBD1 agrees at 10 bases. Germline V lookup: CDR1 SGHRS, CDR2 YFSETQ. V lost 4 bases to trimming and J lost 4 bases; unmatched junction nucleotides: 7. The CDR3 length is 15 residues. DNA of the CDR3: TGCGCCAGCAGCACCCCGGGACAGGGGATCTATGGCTACACCTTC. It translates to CASSTPGQGIYGYTF.

J is TRBJ2-7 and V is TRBV11-3; weak D call: TRBD2 (5 bases). CDR1 SGHNT and CDR2 YENEEA come from the germline V gene. This CDR3 contains 13 residues. V was pared by 2 bases and J by 0 bases, with 5 bases between. CDR3 nucleotides: TGTGCCAGCAGCTTAAGCGGCTCCTACGAGCAGTACTTC. Translating gives CASSLSGSYEQYF.

The chain joins TRBV6-5 to TRBJ2-7; 7 nucleotides agree with TRBD1. The junction had 3 bases not matched to a gene; V was cut back by 0 bases and J by 7 bases. The CDR3 runs 13 residues. Germline CDR1 MNHEY, CDR2 SVGAGI. Here the CDR3 reads CASSYSSTGEQYF. The CDR3 region has the DNA TGTGCCAGCAGTTACTCCTCGACAGGGGAGCAGTACTTC.

The chain employs TRBV6-5 and TRBJ2-7, with D maybe TRBD2 (6 bases). The V and J ends lost 4 bases and 7 bases respectively, with 20 bases between them. This CDR3 spans 15 amino acids. Germline loops: CDR1 MNHEY, CDR2 SVGAGI. The CDR3, as DNA: TGTGCCAGCAGTTCCGTTTCTCGGAGGGCGGGGGAGCAGTACTTC. This sequence encodes CASSSVSRRAGEQYF.

The chain is built from TRBV11-3 and TRBJ2-3, with D uncertain. The CDR3 totals 14 residues. Trimming took 1 base from V and 2 from J, leaving 7 bases between them. Germline V gene sequence: CDR1 SGHNT, CDR2 YENEEA. CDR3 in DNA: TGTGCCAGCAGCTTAGCCGGTGCCACAGATACGCAGTATTTT. It encodes CASSLAGATDTQYF.

This clone showed up just a few times. This rearrangement joins TRBV5-1 to TRBJ2-2, with TRBD1 identical over 8 bases. The germline gives CDR1 SGHRS, CDR2 YFSETQ. This CDR3 has 15 residues. The V segment lost 5 bases and the J segment 5 bases; nucleotides outside the gene matches: 8. The DNA for the CDR3 is TGCGCCAGCAGTTATACTACAGGGGGGACCGGGGAGCTGTTTTTT. Protein product: CASSYTTGGTGELFF.

The chain carries TRBV6-1 and TRBJ2-5; possibly TRBD1 for D (8 bases). CDR3 length: 13 residues. V lost 5 bases and J lost 5, with 12 bases in between. Germline V gives CDR1 MNHNS, CDR2 SASEGT. The CDR3: CASSPQGGETQYF. CDR3 DNA: TGTGCCAGCAGTCCACAGGGGGGGGAGACCCAGTACTTC.

This chain uses TRBV27 with TRBJ2-3; D not certain. From germline, CDR1 is MNHEY and CDR2 SMNVEV (reference sequence). The CDR3 has 12 residues. V was cut by 7 bases and J by 4 bases, with 9 bases left in between. The CDR3 DNA sequence: TGTGCCAGCACCACGGGTTCAGATACGCAGTATTTT. Protein: CASTTGSDTQYF.